These 24 T cell receptor beta chains share one sample of origin, sequenced in a study of human T cells and chemical hapten exposure. Time point: patch test 1, 2 weeks after DPC sensitization. Treatment defined: therapeutic diphenylcyclopropenone sensitization with weekly scalp DPC. TCRdb ran MiXCR on the RACE reads and lists one entry per CDR3 protein. The table has tens of thousands of distinct CDR3 sequences, 8% to 11% seen once. Sequenced material: whole blood, taken in connection with sensitization to the hapten diphenylcyclopropenone (DPC). Receptors were obtained from a man between 40 and 49 years old with alopecia areata. Some clones in this sample may be carry-over from other donors' samples.

This clonotype was recorded a few times. The chain is built from TRBV7-2 and TRBJ2-6; no clear D. There are 14 residues in the CDR3. V dropped 4 bases and J dropped 4 bases, with 8 bases sitting between them. CDR1 and CDR2 (germline): SGHTA, FQGNSA. CDR3 sequence (DNA): TGTGCCAGCAGCTCCCAAATGGGGGCCAACGTCCTGACTTTC. It translates to CASSSQMGANVLTF.

This clonotype has more than one count but fewer than ten. The V gene is TRBV28, the J gene TRBJ2-3; D ambiguous. The CDR3 consists of 14 residues. The germline V and J ends were trimmed by 3 bases and 7 bases, with 14 bases remaining between them. Germline V lookup: CDR1 MDHEN, CDR2 SYDVKM. CDR3 sequence reads: CASSFGESVYTQYF. CDR3 DNA sequence: TGTGCCAGCAGTTTCGGCGAGTCAGTTTATACGCAGTATTTT.

The chain uses TRBV13 and TRBJ2-7, with D tentatively TRBD1 (5 bases). The CDR3 covers 13 residues. V gave up 1 base and J gave up 5 bases, with 9 bases separating them. Germline-derived CDR1 and CDR2 are PRHDT and FYEKMQ (reference sequence). The DNA of the CDR3 is TGTGCCAGCAGCTTAGTTGGGGCCGACGAGCAGTACTTC. This translates into CASSLVGADEQYF. The full variable domain, its missing parts supplied by reference TRBV13 and TRBJ2-7, is AAGVIQSPRHLIKEKRETATLKCYPIPRHDTVYWYQQGPGQDPQFLISFYEKMQSDKGSIPDRFSAQQFSDYHSELNMSSLELGDSALYFCASSLVGADEQYFGPGTRLTVT.

The chain is built from TRBV19 and TRBJ2-5; 7 nucleotides align to TRBD2. Looked up from germline, CDR1 is LNHDA and CDR2 is SQIVND (reference sequence). The CDR3 totals 15 residues. With 1 base clipped from V and 5 bases from J, the junction kept 7 bases outside the gene matches. The CDR3 here is CASSIGTRGWETQYF. DNA of the CDR3: TGTGCCAGTAGTATAGGGACTAGAGGGTGGGAGACCCAGTACTTC.

V usage is TRBV20-1 and J usage is TRBJ2-5; 7 bases match TRBD2. The junction had 14 bases not matched to a gene; V was cut back by 1 base and J by 9 bases. CDR3 size: 15 residues. Germline CDR1 DFQATT, CDR2 SNEGSKA (reference sequence). The CDR3 DNA reads TGCAGTGCTAGAGGCGCGGATCGACTAGCCGAGGCCCAGTACTTC. It yields the protein CSARGADRLAEAQYF.

This clonotype was seen a handful of times. The V call is TRBV7-9, the J call TRBJ1-1; a weak D match, TRBD1 (6 bases). Trimming took 5 bases from V and 5 from J, leaving 12 bases between them. The CDR3 has 13 amino acids. Looked up from germline, CDR1 is SEHNR and CDR2 is FQNEAQ (reference sequence). CDR3 loop: CASSKGEVTEAFF. Written as DNA, the CDR3 is TGTGCCAGCAGCAAGGGGGAAGTGACTGAAGCTTTCTTT.

This clonotype turned up a few times. This chain links TRBV12-3 or TRBV12-4 with TRBJ2-5; weak D call: TRBD2 (5 bases). The CDR3 runs 13 residues. V was shortened by 5 bases and J by 2 bases, with 9 bases between the two germline ends. The CDR3 coding sequence is TGTGCCAGCAGTGGCTCGGGGCAAGAGACCCAGTACTTC. Translated, it gives CASSGSGQETQYF.

The chain employs TRBV7-8 and TRBJ2-7, with 8 bases aligning to TRBD2. CDR3 length: 16 amino acids. Germline V CDR1 and CDR2: SGHVS, FQNEAQ. Losses at the gene ends were 1 base for V and 9 bases for J; bases not matched to a gene: 14. The CDR3 DNA reads TGTGCCAGCAGCTTAGTATTGGATAGCGGGGACCTTGGGCAGTACGTC. This translates into CASSLVLDSGDLGQYV.

This clonotype was observed a few times. This chain joins TRBV20-1 and TRBJ2-3; TRBD2 aligns across 10 bases. CDR1 is DFQATT and CDR2 is SNEGSKA in the germline V gene (reference sequence). The junction had 10 bases not matched to a gene; V was cut back by 1 base and J by 6 bases. The CDR3 runs to 16 residues. The CDR3 region has the DNA TGCAGTGCTAGAGTTGGACTAGCGGTTACGGGTGATACGCAGTATTTT. Encoded protein: CSARVGLAVTGDTQYF.

In this sample, this clonotype turned up many times. The J gene is TRBJ1-2, the V gene TRBV29-1, with a weak D call TRBD1 (5 bases). The V gene lost 7 bases and the J gene lost 7 bases, with 16 bases spanning the gap. Germline loops: CDR1 SQVTM, CDR2 ANQGSEA. CDR3 length equals 12 residues. The CDR3 loop is CSAIQESGGYTF. The CDR3 DNA reads as TGCAGCGCTATACAGGAAAGCGGTGGCTACACCTTC.

The V call is TRBV5-4, the J call TRBJ1-2; D perhaps matches TRBD1 (5 bases). The CDR3 spans 12 residues. Germline V gives CDR1 SGHNT, CDR2 YYREEE (reference sequence). Trimming left V 0 bases short and J 8 bases short, with 8 bases between. CDR3: CASSLGRQGYTF. The CDR3 region has the DNA TGTGCCAGCAGCTTGGGCCGACAGGGCTACACCTTC.

This clonotype was picked up a small number of times. The chain combines TRBV12-3 or TRBV12-4 with TRBJ2-1; D is unresolved. V was shortened by 8 bases and J by 4 bases, with 9 bases between the two germline ends. The length of the CDR3 is 12 residues. This CDR3 reads CASVGLYNEQFF. The CDR3 region has the DNA TGTGCCAGCGTTGGCCTTTACAATGAGCAGTTCTTC.

This clonotype was counted a few times. This chain links TRBV29-1 with TRBJ2-5, with D possibly being TRBD1 (6 bases). CDR1 is SQVTM, CDR2 ANQGSEA, per germline. The CDR3 is 14 residues long. The V and J ends lost 1 base and 5 bases respectively, with 14 bases between them. This CDR3 reads CSVEGLQGEETQYF. For the CDR3, the DNA is TGCAGCGTTGAAGGGCTACAGGGTGAGGAGACCCAGTACTTC.

This clonotype was detected many times. This sequence joins TRBV21-1 and TRBJ1-4; TRBD1, the D gene given by the table, was not confirmed from the DNA. TRBV21-1 is described as a pseudogene. The CDR3 contains 13 residues. CDR3 bases: TGTGCCACCTGGGGGCCAACTAATGAAAAACTGTTTTTT. It yields the protein CATWGPTNEKLFF.

This clonotype was detected only a few times. CDR3 DNA sequence: TGCAGTGCTAGAGTAGAAGCGGGTTCCGATACGCAGTATTTT. Protein: CSARVEAGSDTQYF. The rearrangement uses TRBV20-1 and TRBJ2-3, with D possibly being TRBD2 (6 bases). The CDR3 runs 14 residues. The germline gives CDR1 DFQATT, CDR2 SNEGSKA (reference sequence). Deletions cut 1 base from V and 6 bases from J, with 14 bases between.

This clonotype was counted ten times or more. V is TRBV28 and J is TRBJ1-5; weak D call: TRBD1 (6 bases). The V end was cut by 6 bases, the J end by 6 bases, with 18 bases between. Germline CDR1 is MDHEN and CDR2 is SYDVKM. The CDR3 extends over 15 amino acids. As DNA, the CDR3 is TGTGCCAGCAGCTGGGGCAGGGGCTTGTTTCAGCCCCAGCATTTT. It translates to CASSWGRGLFQPQHF.

The chain recombines TRBV29-1 with TRBJ2-3; D is perhaps TRBD1 or TRBD2 (5 bases each). CDR3 length: 13 amino acids. CDR1 is SQVTM and CDR2 is ANQGSEA in the germline V gene. The CDR3 protein is CSGKRDSTDTQYF. The DNA of the CDR3 is TGCAGTGGAAAACGGGACAGCACAGATACGCAGTATTTT.

This clonotype was seen only a few times. The chain carries TRBV20-1 and TRBJ2-7; D uncertain. The CDR3 covers 15 residues. Between the trimmed V and J ends, which lost 6 bases and 2 bases, there was a span of 20 bases. CDR1 is DFQATT, CDR2 SNEGSKA, per germline (reference sequence). DNA for the CDR3: TGCAGTGCCTCAAATCCGGTGACAAAGCCCTACGAGCAGTACTTC. The encoded protein is CSASNPVTKPYEQYF.

There are many counts of this clonotype. This chain connects TRBV11-2 to TRBJ2-5; D could derive from TRBD1 or TRBD2 (6 bases each). CDR1 and CDR2 from the germline V gene are SGHAT and FQNNGV. The CDR3 consists of 15 residues. The V end was cut by 7 bases, the J end by 1 base, with 16 bases between. The CDR3 is CASTSGAAGQETQYF. The CDR3 nucleotides are TGTGCCAGCACCTCAGGGGCAGCGGGCCAAGAGACCCAGTACTTC.

The chain combines TRBV7-2 with TRBJ2-5, with no clear D. There are 15 residues in the CDR3. The germline V gene has CDR1 SGHTA and CDR2 FQGNSA. V was shortened by 1 base and J by 2 bases, with 11 bases between the two germline ends. As DNA, the CDR3 is TGTGCCAGCAGCTTAGGTCTGGGGATTCAAGAGACCCAGTACTTC. This codes for CASSLGLGIQETQYF. The full variable domain, completed using reference TRBV7-2 and TRBJ2-5, is GAGVSQSPSNKVTEKGKDVELRCDPISGHTALYWYRQSLGQGLEFLIYFQGNSAPDKSGLPSDRFSAERTGGSVSTLTIQRTQQEDSAVYLCASSLGLGIQETQYFGPGTRLLVL.

The table lists this clonotype with many counts. V gene TRBV6-2 or TRBV6-3 combines with J gene TRBJ1-5, with a tentative D call TRBD1 (6 bases). With 10 bases removed from V and 1 base from J, the gap between germline ends came to 11 bases. The CDR3 consists of 13 residues. The germline CDR1 and CDR2 sequences are MNHEY and SVGEGT. This chain's CDR3 is CATKGESNQPQHF. The DNA for the CDR3 is TGTGCCACCAAGGGGGAAAGCAATCAGCCCCAGCATTTT.

V gene TRBV2 combines with J gene TRBJ1-1; 8 nucleotides agree with TRBD1. Germline trimming cut 4 bases from V and 0 bases from J; bases unmatched to any gene: 13. This CDR3 is 18 amino acids long. Germline V gene lookup returns CDR1 SNHLY and CDR2 FYNNEI. CDR3 amino acids: CASSATQGARRMNTEAFF. The CDR3 DNA reads TGTGCCAGCAGTGCCACGCAGGGGGCGCGGAGAATGAACACTGAAGCTTTCTTT. Variable domain in full (rest from reference TRBV2 and TRBJ1-1): EPEVTQTPSHQVTQMGQEVILRCVPISNHLYFYWYRQILGQKVEFLVSFYNNEISEKSEIFDDQFSVERPDGSNFTLKIRSTKLEDSAMYFCASSATQGARRMNTEAFFGQGTRLTVV.

This clonotype was seen more than once but under ten times. J is TRBJ2-1 and V is TRBV18; no clear D. Deletions cut 1 base from V and 5 bases from J, with 12 bases between. The CDR3 consists of 15 residues. Germline assignment: CDR1 KGHSH and CDR2 LQKENI. CDR3 in DNA: TGTGCCAGCTCACCACGTCAACTACAGAACAATGAGCAGTTCTTC. This sequence encodes CASSPRQLQNNEQFF. The full variable domain, its missing parts supplied by reference TRBV18 and TRBJ2-1, is NAGVMQNPRHLVRRRGQEARLRCSPMKGHSHVYWYRQLPEEGLKFMVYLQKENIIDESGMPKERFSAEFPKEGPSILRIQQVVRGDSAAYFCASSPRQLQNNEQFFGPGTRLTVL.

At least ten counts were recorded for this clonotype. The V and J genes are TRBV30 and TRBJ1-2; D might be TRBD1 (5 bases). Germline V gene sequence: CDR1 GTSNPN, CDR2 SVGIG (reference sequence). Trimming removed 0 bases at V and 6 bases at J, with 8 bases between. The CDR3 sequence is 12 residues long. The CDR3 loop reads CAWSVMGHGYTF. CDR3 nucleotide sequence: TGTGCCTGGAGTGTAATGGGGCATGGCTACACCTTC. The whole variable domain, remainder taken from reference TRBV30 and TRBJ1-2, is SQTIHQWPATLVQPVGSPLSLECTVEGTSNPNLYWYRQAAGRGLQLLFYSVGIGQISSEVPQNLSASRPQDRQFILSSKKLLLSDSGFYLCAWSVMGHGYTFGSGTRLTVV.